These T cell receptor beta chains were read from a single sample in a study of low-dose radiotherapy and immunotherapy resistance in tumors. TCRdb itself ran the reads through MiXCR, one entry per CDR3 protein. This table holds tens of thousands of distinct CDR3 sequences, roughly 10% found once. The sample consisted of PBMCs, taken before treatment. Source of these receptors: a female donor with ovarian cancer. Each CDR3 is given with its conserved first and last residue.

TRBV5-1,CASSTTGGGGNEQFF
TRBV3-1,CASSQVGAGELFF
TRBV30,CAWRIRGTGPYEQYF
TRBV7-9,CASSLTLYNEQFF
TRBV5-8,CASSFGQGDGYTF
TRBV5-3,CASSPHSTDTQYF
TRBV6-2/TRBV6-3,CASSYTSGYNEQFF
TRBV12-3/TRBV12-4,CASSQLGGRPLHF
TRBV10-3,CAISESWEQYF
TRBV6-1,CASNEGPIGTQYF
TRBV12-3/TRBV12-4,CASSPPGRANTGELFF
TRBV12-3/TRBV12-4,CASSPTTGVEQYF
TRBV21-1,CASSKRDSRDGSNQPQHF
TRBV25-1,CASSEFGSYNSPLHF
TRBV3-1,CASSQEAGAKNIQYF
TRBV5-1,CASSWQETQYF
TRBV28,CATAKGGYNEQFF
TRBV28,CASREGRAEAFF
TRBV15,CATSRATEKLFF
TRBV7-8,CASSIRDRTYEQYF
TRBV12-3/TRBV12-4,CASSFGTANMNTEAFF
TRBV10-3,CAISEGLAGGETQYF
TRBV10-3,CAINQGQGTYNEQFF
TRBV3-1,CASSQASRGTGELFF
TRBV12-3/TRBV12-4,CATQSGGAGTDTQYF
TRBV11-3,CASSLRGWDTEAFF